The entry below describes one T cell receptor beta chain. The antigen is not known. Alongside a J-beta primer mix, a sample-barcoded 5' primer served in a second PCR lasting 7 to 11 cycles. TCRdb re-called the 5' RACE reads through MiXCR, storing one row per CDR3 protein. The sample has 1.5 million to 2 million distinct CDR3 sequences, 28% seen once. The CDR3 has 15 amino acids. Germline CDR1 and CDR2: ENHRY and SYGVKD. The sample originates from a study of blood T cells in healthy people across ages. Points from the study as a whole: Fewer expanded clones and more diversity marked long-lived versus aged donors.

The clonotype comes from a woman aged 25 to 45 in good health. The chain carries TRBV10-3 and TRBJ2-7, with 8 bases that match TRBD2. The J call could be wrong; TRBJ2-5 is a better fit for the DNA end. The sequenced material came from blood. CDR3 in DNA: TGTGCCATCAGCGACAGCGGGACTAGTGGAGAGACCCAGTACTTC. Protein: CAISDSGTSGETQYF.